What follows describes a single TCR beta chain. This CDR3 is 13 amino acids long. Trimming removed 6 bases from V and 5 bases from J, with 14 bases in between. Germline CDR1 and CDR2: LGHDT and YNNKEL (reference sequence). This specimen belongs to a study of blood T cell repertoires in COVID-19. Libraries were prepared by immunoSEQ multiplex PCR; TCRdb keeps only in-frame clonotypes and omits some of them. The data show 150,000 to 200,000 clones, approximately 88% seen once. The TCR comes from a human donor in a cohort sampled during active COVID-19. The chain recombines TRBV3-1 (or the pseudogene TRBV3-2) with TRBJ2-7; D ambiguous. Sequenced input: peripheral blood. The CDR3 DNA follows: TGTGCCAGCAGTCAGTCCCCCTTCCACGAGCAGTACTTC. Its translation: CASSQSPFHEQYF.